The clone carrying this T cell receptor (beta chain) appeared once. Original handling: Amplified reference gene primers provided the basis for estimating nucleated cell counts. Produced via immunoSEQ multiplex PCR; TCRdb's table is partial and in-frame only. V and J calls and clone size come straight from that table; D and trimming were deduced from the DNA. The sample includes some 140,000 clones, 70% to 85% of them seen just once. Germline-derived CDR1 and CDR2 are ENHRY and SYGVKD. The length of the CDR3 is 14 residues. Trimming removed 0 bases from V and 5 bases from J, with 10 bases in between. The sample is drawn from a study of blood T cell repertoires in COVID-19. The overall study: The analysed material was cDNA or gDNA that came from T cells, B-cell-depleted T cells, or PBMCs.

The sequencing sample was made of peripheral blood. The V gene is TRBV10-3, the J gene TRBJ2-5; D uncertain. The receptor was derived from a man in his fifties or sixties with acute or convalescent COVID-19. The CDR3 here is CAISESLAGETQYF. In DNA form, the CDR3 reads TGTGCCATCAGTGAGTCATTAGCCGGCGAGACCCAGTACTTC.